The TCR beta chain described here comes from a study of cytomegalovirus exposure and HLA in healthy donors. General observations from the study: As a later analysis showed, several of the most significant clusters appeared to be linked to common viral pathogens. In a later analysis, HLA-associated beta chains showed higher expansion and lower generation probabilities than comparable chains.

The PCR employed 60 Vbeta primers together with 13 Jbeta primers. Here immunoSEQ multiplex PCR was the method, and the copy in TCRdb shows in-frame clones only, minus some. The sample lists under 110,000 clones, about two thirds occurring once. The donors were healthy bone marrow donors. As to this clone: Its antigen is not known.

The CDR3 sequence is 13 residues long. V lost 3 bases to trimming and J lost 0 bases, with 6 bases between them. The V gene's germline CDR1 is GTSNPN and CDR2 SVGIG (reference sequence). Input material: PBMCs. The TCR comes from a female donor in good health and CMV-seronegative. The rearrangement joins TRBV30 to TRBJ1-3; D gene ambiguous. Written as DNA, the CDR3 is TGTGCCTGGAGCGGCGGCTCTGGAAACACCATATATTTT. Amino acid sequence: CAWSGGSGNTIYF.